This T cell receptor beta chain was identified during a study of Ad26.COV2.S vaccination and SARS-CoV-2 variants. Study details: Vaccine-arm donor from the placebo-controlled COV1001 Ad26.COV2.S trial. Ad26.COV2.S, an intramuscular injection, was given once or twice 56 days apart.

Treatment given: 15 to 20 received Ad26.COV2.S at low or high dose, single or two shots; about five received placebo; per-sample allocation not given. Sampling was done on day 63 after the first vaccine or placebo injection. The CDR3 is 12 residues long. Germline V CDR1 and CDR2: LNHDA, SQIVND (reference sequence). Trimming left V 6 bases short and J 5 bases short, with 10 bases between. The method was immunoSEQ multiplex PCR; TCRdb's version includes in-frame clones alone and lacks a portion of them. The sample lists under 400,000 clones, more than 75% occurring once. This receptor was taken from a person between 18 and 65 years old who received the Ad26.COV2.S COVID-19 vaccine or a placebo. The sample consisted of peripheral blood, taken in a trial of Ad26.COV2.S vaccine versus placebo. The V call is TRBV19, the J call TRBJ1-1; D possibly corresponds to TRBD1 (6 bases). The CDR3 DNA is TGTGCCAGTAGGCCACAGGGTACTGAAGCTTTCTTT. This translates into CASRPQGTEAFF.